This is a list of T cell receptor beta chains from one sample in a study of T cell changes during pregnancy in multiple sclerosis. The method was immunoSEQ multiplex PCR; TCRdb's version includes in-frame clones alone and lacks a portion of them. The sample shows tens of thousands of clones, 75% to 95% of them seen only once. This material consisted of CD4+ T cells from peripheral blood mononuclear cells, taken before pregnancy. All receptors derive from a female donor with multiple sclerosis, enrolled in a pregnancy study. CDR3s include the opening cysteine and the closing phenylalanine or tryptophan. Fields, in order: D gene, V gene, J gene, clone size, CDR3 protein, CDR3 DNA. D genes are given only for firm matches. Rows may omit the clone size; those that give it use once, few, many or a size class.

D gene: -
V gene: TRBV29-1
J gene: TRBJ2-7
clone size: -
CDR3 protein: CSVATGYEQYF
CDR3 DNA: TGCAGCGTAGCAACAGGGTACGAGCAGTACTTC

D gene: TRBD1
V gene: TRBV7-8
J gene: TRBJ1-5
clone size: -
CDR3 protein: CASSLGGTGNQHF
CDR3 DNA: TGTGCCAGCAGCTTAGGAGGGACAGGGAATCAGCATTTT

D gene: -
V gene: TRBV27
J gene: TRBJ1-1
clone size: -
CDR3 protein: CASSQKTGTPHAEAFF
CDR3 DNA: TGTGCCAGCAGCCAAAAAACAGGGACCCCCCACGCTGAAGCTTTCTTT

D gene: -
V gene: TRBV5-1
J gene: TRBJ1-4
clone size: -
CDR3 protein: CASSSTGRTNEKLFF
CDR3 DNA: TGCGCCAGCAGCTCAACAGGGCGCACTAATGAAAAACTGTTTTTT

D gene: TRBD2
V gene: TRBV7-2
J gene: TRBJ2-3
clone size: -
CDR3 protein: CASSRRTSASDTQYF
CDR3 DNA: TGTGCCAGCAGCCGAAGGACTAGCGCATCAGATACGCAGTATTTT

D gene: TRBD1
V gene: TRBV19
J gene: TRBJ2-1
clone size: -
CDR3 protein: CASSIIGTGDNEQFF
CDR3 DNA: TGTGCCAGTAGTATAATCGGGACAGGGGACAATGAGCAGTTCTTC

D gene: -
V gene: TRBV5-4
J gene: TRBJ1-1
clone size: -
CDR3 protein: CASSLAENTEAFF
CDR3 DNA: TGTGCCAGCAGCTTAGCGGAGAACACTGAAGCTTTCTTT

D gene: -
V gene: TRBV28
J gene: TRBJ1-1
clone size: -
CDR3 protein: CASSLGHLDTEAFF
CDR3 DNA: TGTGCCAGCAGTCTGGGACACTTAGACACTGAAGCTTTCTTT

D gene: TRBD2
V gene: TRBV4-2
J gene: TRBJ2-3
clone size: -
CDR3 protein: CASSPRGGLADTDTQYF
CDR3 DNA: TGTGCCAGCAGCCCTCGAGGGGGACTAGCGGACACAGATACGCAGTATTTT

D gene: -
V gene: TRBV11-2
J gene: TRBJ1-4
clone size: -
CDR3 protein: CASSLYATNEKLFF
CDR3 DNA: TGTGCCAGCAGCTTATATGCAACTAATGAAAAACTGTTTTTT

D gene: TRBD2
V gene: TRBV11-1
J gene: TRBJ2-7
clone size: -
CDR3 protein: CASSPGLAVQYF
CDR3 DNA: TGTGCCAGCAGCCCGGGACTAGCGGTGCAGTACTTC

D gene: TRBD1
V gene: TRBV11-1
J gene: TRBJ1-2
clone size: -
CDR3 protein: CASSLTGALGYTF
CDR3 DNA: TGTGCCAGCAGTTTAACAGGGGCTTTGGGCTACACCTTC

D gene: TRBD2
V gene: TRBV2
J gene: TRBJ2-3
clone size: once
CDR3 protein: CASSATSGRDTQYF
CDR3 DNA: TGTGCCAGCAGTGCGACTAGCGGGCGTGATACGCAGTATTTT

D gene: -
V gene: TRBV9
J gene: TRBJ2-7
clone size: few
CDR3 protein: CASSVGEGDGREQYF
CDR3 DNA: TGTGCCAGCAGCGTAGGAGAGGGTGATGGGAGAGAGCAGTACTTC

D gene: -
V gene: TRBV2
J gene: TRBJ1-3
clone size: -
CDR3 protein: CASSPGPSWGATIYF
CDR3 DNA: TGTGCCAGCAGTCCGGGTCCTTCCTGGGGAGCCACCATATATTTT

D gene: -
V gene: TRBV14
J gene: TRBJ1-4
clone size: -
CDR3 protein: CASSLSGRKLFF
CDR3 DNA: TGTGCCAGCAGCCTGTCGGGTCGTAAACTGTTTTTT

D gene: -
V gene: TRBV25-1
J gene: TRBJ2-3
clone size: -
CDR3 protein: CASSRGTDTQYF
CDR3 DNA: TGTGCCAGCAGTCGAGGGACAGATACGCAGTATTTT

D gene: TRBD2
V gene: TRBV6-5
J gene: TRBJ2-7
clone size: -
CDR3 protein: CASSLRGGGSVDEQYF
CDR3 DNA: TGTGCCAGCAGTTTGAGAGGCGGCGGGAGCGTTGACGAGCAGTACTTC

D gene: TRBD1
V gene: TRBV7-2
J gene: TRBJ1-2
clone size: -
CDR3 protein: CASSQLTGQGNGYTF
CDR3 DNA: TGTGCCAGCAGCCAGCTTACGGGACAGGGGAATGGCTACACCTTC

D gene: -
V gene: TRBV5-6
J gene: TRBJ1-2
clone size: -
CDR3 protein: CASSLTGFNYGYTF
CDR3 DNA: TGTGCCAGCAGCTTGACAGGTTTCAACTATGGCTACACCTTC

D gene: -
V gene: TRBV7-9
J gene: TRBJ1-2
clone size: -
CDR3 protein: CASSFSQTGSGGYTF
CDR3 DNA: TGTGCCAGCAGCTTTAGCCAAACGGGGTCGGGTGGCTACACCTTC

D gene: -
V gene: TRBV5-1
J gene: TRBJ2-7
clone size: -
CDR3 protein: CASSSGLFPQRQDSYEQYF
CDR3 DNA: TGCGCCAGCAGCTCCGGGTTATTTCCCCAACGACAGGACTCCTACGAGCAGTACTTC

D gene: TRBD1
V gene: TRBV18
J gene: TRBJ2-3
clone size: -
CDR3 protein: CASSPGTGGLTDTQYF
CDR3 DNA: TGTGCCAGCTCACCAGGCACAGGGGGCTTGACAGATACGCAGTATTTT

D gene: TRBD2
V gene: TRBV6-5
J gene: TRBJ2-5
clone size: -
CDR3 protein: CVQPGLAGQETQYF
CDR3 DNA: TGTGTTCAACCGGGACTAGCGGGGCAAGAGACCCAGTACTTC

D gene: TRBD2
V gene: TRBV5-6
J gene: TRBJ2-1
clone size: -
CDR3 protein: CASSTGTRSDNEQFF
CDR3 DNA: TGTGCCAGCAGCACCGGGACTAGATCCGACAATGAGCAGTTCTTC

D gene: TRBD1
V gene: TRBV7-2
J gene: TRBJ1-5
clone size: -
CDR3 protein: CASSLDRGSGQPQHF
CDR3 DNA: TGTGCCAGCAGCTTAGACAGGGGAAGCGGTCAGCCCCAGCATTTT

D gene: -
V gene: TRBV6-5
J gene: TRBJ1-3
clone size: -
CDR3 protein: CASSYGQRNTIYF
CDR3 DNA: TGTGCCAGCAGTTACGGACAGAGAAACACCATATATTTT

D gene: -
V gene: TRBV29-1
J gene: TRBJ1-3
clone size: once
CDR3 protein: CSVNRVGGNTIYF
CDR3 DNA: TGCAGCGTGAACAGGGTCGGTGGAAACACCATATATTTT

D gene: TRBD1
V gene: TRBV28
J gene: TRBJ1-6
clone size: -
CDR3 protein: CASSLDRGGNSPLHF
CDR3 DNA: TGTGCCAGCAGTTTAGACAGGGGAGGAAATTCACCCCTCCACTTT

D gene: -
V gene: TRBV7-7
J gene: TRBJ2-5
clone size: -
CDR3 protein: CASSPLGGAGEETQYF
CDR3 DNA: TGTGCTAGCAGCCCCCTGGGGGGGGCTGGAGAAGAGACCCAGTACTTC

D gene: TRBD2
V gene: TRBV9
J gene: TRBJ2-2
clone size: -
CDR3 protein: CASSVGSSGGAGELFF
CDR3 DNA: TGTGCCAGCAGCGTAGGATCCAGCGGGGGGGCCGGGGAGCTGTTTTTT

D gene: -
V gene: TRBV29-1
J gene: TRBJ2-7
clone size: -
CDR3 protein: CSVDWQGSYEQYF
CDR3 DNA: TGCAGCGTTGACTGGCAGGGCTCCTACGAGCAGTACTTC

D gene: -
V gene: TRBV9
J gene: TRBJ2-3
clone size: -
CDR3 protein: CASSPRLGEVDTQYF
CDR3 DNA: TGTGCCAGCAGCCCCCGACTAGGGGAGGTGGATACGCAGTATTTT

D gene: -
V gene: TRBV18
J gene: TRBJ2-7
clone size: once
CDR3 protein: CASSRTNWGYEQYF
CDR3 DNA: TGTGCCAGCTCTCGGACAAATTGGGGCTACGAGCAGTACTTC

D gene: -
V gene: TRBV9
J gene: TRBJ2-2
clone size: -
CDR3 protein: CASSVARGYTGELFF
CDR3 DNA: TGTGCCAGCAGCGTAGCCAGGGGCTACACCGGGGAGCTGTTTTTT

D gene: -
V gene: TRBV6-6
J gene: TRBJ2-1
clone size: -
CDR3 protein: CASSPVNGQFF
CDR3 DNA: TGTGCCAGCAGTCCGGTAAACGGGCAGTTCTTC

D gene: TRBD1
V gene: TRBV2
J gene: TRBJ2-4
clone size: -
CDR3 protein: CASKVTGTDKNIQYF
CDR3 DNA: TGTGCCAGCAAAGTAACCGGGACAGACAAAAACATTCAGTACTTC

D gene: -
V gene: TRBV5-4
J gene: TRBJ2-2
clone size: -
CDR3 protein: CASSLGRGLDTGELFF
CDR3 DNA: TGTGCCAGCAGCTTGGGGCGGGGGCTTGACACCGGGGAGCTGTTTTTT

D gene: -
V gene: TRBV7-6
J gene: TRBJ1-1
clone size: -
CDR3 protein: CASSLSRGNTEAFF
CDR3 DNA: TGTGCCAGCAGCTTGTCCCGGGGAAACACTGAAGCTTTCTTT

D gene: -
V gene: TRBV4-2
J gene: TRBJ2-5
clone size: -
CDR3 protein: CASSQGRDQQETQYF
CDR3 DNA: TGTGCCAGCAGCCAAGGGAGGGACCAGCAAGAGACCCAGTACTTC

D gene: -
V gene: TRBV19
J gene: TRBJ1-2
clone size: -
CDR3 protein: CASSISVYGYTF
CDR3 DNA: TGTGCCAGCAGTATCTCGGTTTATGGCTACACCTTC

D gene: -
V gene: TRBV6-5
J gene: TRBJ1-1
clone size: -
CDR3 protein: CASTRGGNTEAFF
CDR3 DNA: TGTGCCAGCACGCGGGGTGGGAACACTGAAGCTTTCTTT

D gene: TRBD2
V gene: TRBV6-5
J gene: TRBJ2-3
clone size: -
CDR3 protein: CASRQIGDSGYTQYF
CDR3 DNA: TGTGCCAGCAGACAAATAGGCGATAGCGGGTATACGCAGTATTTT

D gene: TRBD1
V gene: TRBV19
J gene: TRBJ1-6
clone size: -
CDR3 protein: CASSGGTANSPLHF
CDR3 DNA: TGTGCCAGTAGTGGCGGGACAGCAAATTCACCCCTCCACTTT

D gene: TRBD1
V gene: TRBV6-1
J gene: TRBJ2-7
clone size: -
CDR3 protein: CASSVNRGPYEQYF
CDR3 DNA: TGTGCCAGCAGTGTAAACAGGGGGCCCTACGAGCAGTACTTC

D gene: -
V gene: TRBV10-3
J gene: TRBJ1-6
clone size: -
CDR3 protein: CAIKGTDNSPLHF
CDR3 DNA: TGTGCCATCAAAGGCACAGACAATTCACCCCTCCACTTT

D gene: TRBD2
V gene: TRBV6-1
J gene: TRBJ2-1
clone size: -
CDR3 protein: CASSGKRTSGRNYNEQFF
CDR3 DNA: TGTGCCAGCAGTGGAAAAAGGACTAGCGGGAGAAACTACAATGAGCAGTTCTTC

D gene: TRBD1
V gene: TRBV7-2
J gene: TRBJ1-4
clone size: -
CDR3 protein: CASSLDRGNEKLFF
CDR3 DNA: TGTGCCAGCAGCTTGGACAGGGGAAATGAAAAACTGTTTTTT

D gene: -
V gene: TRBV7-9
J gene: TRBJ1-4
clone size: -
CDR3 protein: CASTYSGNEKLFF
CDR3 DNA: TGTGCCAGCACCTATAGCGGAAATGAAAAACTGTTTTTT

D gene: -
V gene: TRBV10-3
J gene: TRBJ2-7
clone size: -
CDR3 protein: CAIRDTGKSTYEQYF
CDR3 DNA: TGTGCCATCCGAGACACAGGAAAAAGCACCTACGAGCAGTACTTC